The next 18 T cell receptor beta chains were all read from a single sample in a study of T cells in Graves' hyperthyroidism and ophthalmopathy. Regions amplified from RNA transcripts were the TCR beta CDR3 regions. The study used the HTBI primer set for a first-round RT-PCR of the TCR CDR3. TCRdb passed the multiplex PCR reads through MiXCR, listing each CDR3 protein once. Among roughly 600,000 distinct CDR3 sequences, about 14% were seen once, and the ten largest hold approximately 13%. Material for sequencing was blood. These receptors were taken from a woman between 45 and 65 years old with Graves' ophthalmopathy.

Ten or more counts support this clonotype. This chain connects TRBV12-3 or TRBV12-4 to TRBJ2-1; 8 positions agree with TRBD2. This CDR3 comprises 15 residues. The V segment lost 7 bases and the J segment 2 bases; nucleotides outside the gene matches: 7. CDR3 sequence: CASIKAGVAYNEQFF. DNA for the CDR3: TGTGCCAGCATTAAAGCGGGAGTGGCCTACAATGAGCAGTTCTTC.

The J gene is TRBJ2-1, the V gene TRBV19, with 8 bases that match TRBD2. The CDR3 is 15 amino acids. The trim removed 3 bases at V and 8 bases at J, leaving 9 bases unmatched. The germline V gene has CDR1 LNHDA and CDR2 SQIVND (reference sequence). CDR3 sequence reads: CASSISGLVGDEQFF. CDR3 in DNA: TGTGCCAGTAGTATTTCGGGACTAGTAGGTGATGAGCAGTTCTTC.

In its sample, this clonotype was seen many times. Here the CDR3 DNA reads TGTGCCAGCAGCTTAGTGTCAGGTTTAGCCAAAAACATTCAGTACTTC. Amino acid sequence: CASSLVSGLAKNIQYF. V and J are TRBV11-3 and TRBJ2-4, with D unclear. This CDR3 has 16 amino acids. Looked up from germline, CDR1 is SGHNT and CDR2 is YENEEA. Trimming took 1 base from V and 0 from J, leaving 10 bases between them.

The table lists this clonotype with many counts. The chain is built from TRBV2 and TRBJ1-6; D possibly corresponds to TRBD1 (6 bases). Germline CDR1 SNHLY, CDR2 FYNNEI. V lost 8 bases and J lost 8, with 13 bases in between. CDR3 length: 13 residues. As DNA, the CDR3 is TGTGCCAGCCGCCAGGGGCGGGATTCACCCCTCCACTTT. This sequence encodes CASRQGRDSPLHF.

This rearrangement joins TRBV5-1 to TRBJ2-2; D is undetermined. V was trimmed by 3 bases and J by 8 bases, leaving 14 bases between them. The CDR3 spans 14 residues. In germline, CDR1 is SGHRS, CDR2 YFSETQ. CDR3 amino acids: CASSSWEVSGELFF. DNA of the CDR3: TGCGCCAGCAGCTCTTGGGAAGTATCGGGGGAGCTGTTTTTT.

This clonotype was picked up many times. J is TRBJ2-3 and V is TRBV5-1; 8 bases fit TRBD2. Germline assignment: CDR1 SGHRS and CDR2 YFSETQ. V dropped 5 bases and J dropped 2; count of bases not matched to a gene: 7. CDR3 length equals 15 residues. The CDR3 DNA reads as TGCGCCAGCAGGATTACTAGCGGACTCACAGATACGCAGTATTTT. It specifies CASRITSGLTDTQYF.

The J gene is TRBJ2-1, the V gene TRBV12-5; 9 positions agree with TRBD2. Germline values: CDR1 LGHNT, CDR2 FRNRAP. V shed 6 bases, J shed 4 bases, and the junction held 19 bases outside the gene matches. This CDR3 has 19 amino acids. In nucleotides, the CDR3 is TGTGCTAGTGGCCTCCGCCCCCTGGCTACAGCGGGGGGATACAATGAGCAGTTCTTC. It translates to CASGLRPLATAGGYNEQFF.

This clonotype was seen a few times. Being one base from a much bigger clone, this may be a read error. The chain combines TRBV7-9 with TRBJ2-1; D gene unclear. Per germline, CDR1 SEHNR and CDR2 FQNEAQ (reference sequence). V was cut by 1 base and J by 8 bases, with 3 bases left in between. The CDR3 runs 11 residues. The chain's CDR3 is CASSLDDEQFF. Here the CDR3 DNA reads TGTGCCAGCAGCTTAGATGATGAGCAGTTCTTC.

The CDR3 DNA follows: TGCGCCAGCAGCCAAGATAGGGGACAGGGGGGAGGTCAGCCCCAGCATTTT. It is translated as CASSQDRGQGGGQPQHF. The rearrangement uses TRBV4-1 and TRBJ1-5, with 11 bases matching TRBD1. The junction had 7 bases not matched to a gene; V was cut back by 0 bases and J by 6 bases. The CDR3 has 17 residues. The germline V gene has CDR1 MGHRA and CDR2 YSYEKL.

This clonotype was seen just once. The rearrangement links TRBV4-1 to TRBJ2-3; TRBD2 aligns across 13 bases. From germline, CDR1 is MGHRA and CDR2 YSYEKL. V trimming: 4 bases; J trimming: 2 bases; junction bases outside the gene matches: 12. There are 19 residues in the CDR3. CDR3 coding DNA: TGCGCCAGCAGCCGAGAACTAGCGGGAGGGTCGAGATACACAGATACGCAGTATTTT. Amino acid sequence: CASSRELAGGSRYTDTQYF.

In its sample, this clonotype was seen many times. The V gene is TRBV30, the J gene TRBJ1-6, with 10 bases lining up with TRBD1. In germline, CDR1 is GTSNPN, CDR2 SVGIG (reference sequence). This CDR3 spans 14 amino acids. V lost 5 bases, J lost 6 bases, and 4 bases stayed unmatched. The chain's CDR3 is CAWAWDRGNSPLHF. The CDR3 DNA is TGTGCCTGGGCATGGGACAGGGGTAATTCACCCCTCCACTTT.

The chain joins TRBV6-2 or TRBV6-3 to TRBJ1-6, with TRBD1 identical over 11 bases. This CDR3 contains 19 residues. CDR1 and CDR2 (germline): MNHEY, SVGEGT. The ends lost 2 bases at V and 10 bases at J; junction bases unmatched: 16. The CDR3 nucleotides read TGTGCCAGCAGTTACGAGGGACAGGGGGACAAATTGGTTTTCTCACCCCTCCACTTT. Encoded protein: CASSYEGQGDKLVFSPLHF.

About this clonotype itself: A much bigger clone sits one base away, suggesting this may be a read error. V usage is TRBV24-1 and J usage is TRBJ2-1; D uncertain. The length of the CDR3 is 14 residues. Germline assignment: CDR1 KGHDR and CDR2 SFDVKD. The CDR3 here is CATSNLSTFNEQFF. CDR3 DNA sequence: TGTGCCACCAGTAATTTGTCGACATTCAATGAGCAGTTCTTC.

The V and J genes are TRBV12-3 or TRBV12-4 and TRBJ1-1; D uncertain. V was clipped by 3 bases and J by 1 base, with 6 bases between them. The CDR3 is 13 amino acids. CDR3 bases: TGTGCCAGCAGTTTTAACAAGAACACTGAAGCTTTCTTT. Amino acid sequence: CASSFNKNTEAFF.

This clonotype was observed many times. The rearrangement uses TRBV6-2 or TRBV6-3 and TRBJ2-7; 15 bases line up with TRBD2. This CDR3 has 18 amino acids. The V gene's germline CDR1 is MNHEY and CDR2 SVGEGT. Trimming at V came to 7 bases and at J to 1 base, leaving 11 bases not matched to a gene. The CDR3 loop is CASTNAGTSGRKSYEQYF. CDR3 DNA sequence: TGTGCCAGCACCAACGCCGGGACTAGCGGGAGGAAGTCCTACGAGCAGTACTTC.

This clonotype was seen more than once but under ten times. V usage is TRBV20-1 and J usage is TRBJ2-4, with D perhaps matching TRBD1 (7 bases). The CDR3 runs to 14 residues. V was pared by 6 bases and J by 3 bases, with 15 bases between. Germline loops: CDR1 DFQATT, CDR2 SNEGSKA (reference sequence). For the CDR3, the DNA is TGCAGTGCCGTGGAGGGGGCCGGCAAAAACATTCAGTACTTC. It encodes CSAVEGAGKNIQYF.

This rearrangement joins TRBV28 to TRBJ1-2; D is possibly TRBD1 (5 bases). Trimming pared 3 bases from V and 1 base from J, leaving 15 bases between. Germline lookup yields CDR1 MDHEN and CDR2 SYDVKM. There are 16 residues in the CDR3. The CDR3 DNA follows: TGTGCCAGCAGTTTTGAGTGGGGCGGAGTTAACTATGGCTACACCTTC. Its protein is CASSFEWGGVNYGYTF.

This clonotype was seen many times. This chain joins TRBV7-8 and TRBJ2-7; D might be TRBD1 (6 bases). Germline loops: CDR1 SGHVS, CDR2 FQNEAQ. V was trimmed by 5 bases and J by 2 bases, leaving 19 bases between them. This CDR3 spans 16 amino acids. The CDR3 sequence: CASSKGSPGAAYEQYF. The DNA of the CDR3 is TGTGCCAGCAGCAAAGGCAGCCCAGGGGCCGCCTACGAGCAGTACTTC.